This TCR beta chain is drawn from a study of human T cells and chemical hapten exposure. A single record per CDR3 protein comes from TCRdb applying MiXCR to the RACE reads. This sample has roughly 180,000 distinct CDR3 sequences, with about 14% found just once. Germline V lookup: CDR1 LGHNA, CDR2 YSLEER. The CDR3 has 17 amino acids. V was trimmed by 0 bases and J by 5 bases, leaving 16 bases between them. The time point was: patch test 1, 2 weeks after DPC sensitization. As to treatment: therapeutic diphenylcyclopropenone sensitization with weekly scalp DPC. The sequence was obtained from a woman under 40 with alopecia areata. Some clones in this sample may be carry-over from other donors' samples. V is TRBV4-3 and J is TRBJ2-2; D unresolved. The specimen was whole blood, collected in connection with sensitization to the hapten diphenylcyclopropenone (DPC). The CDR3 sequence: CASSQDQNTARTGELFF. In DNA form, the CDR3 reads TGCGCCAGCAGCCAAGATCAAAATACTGCTCGGACCGGGGAGCTGTTTTTT.